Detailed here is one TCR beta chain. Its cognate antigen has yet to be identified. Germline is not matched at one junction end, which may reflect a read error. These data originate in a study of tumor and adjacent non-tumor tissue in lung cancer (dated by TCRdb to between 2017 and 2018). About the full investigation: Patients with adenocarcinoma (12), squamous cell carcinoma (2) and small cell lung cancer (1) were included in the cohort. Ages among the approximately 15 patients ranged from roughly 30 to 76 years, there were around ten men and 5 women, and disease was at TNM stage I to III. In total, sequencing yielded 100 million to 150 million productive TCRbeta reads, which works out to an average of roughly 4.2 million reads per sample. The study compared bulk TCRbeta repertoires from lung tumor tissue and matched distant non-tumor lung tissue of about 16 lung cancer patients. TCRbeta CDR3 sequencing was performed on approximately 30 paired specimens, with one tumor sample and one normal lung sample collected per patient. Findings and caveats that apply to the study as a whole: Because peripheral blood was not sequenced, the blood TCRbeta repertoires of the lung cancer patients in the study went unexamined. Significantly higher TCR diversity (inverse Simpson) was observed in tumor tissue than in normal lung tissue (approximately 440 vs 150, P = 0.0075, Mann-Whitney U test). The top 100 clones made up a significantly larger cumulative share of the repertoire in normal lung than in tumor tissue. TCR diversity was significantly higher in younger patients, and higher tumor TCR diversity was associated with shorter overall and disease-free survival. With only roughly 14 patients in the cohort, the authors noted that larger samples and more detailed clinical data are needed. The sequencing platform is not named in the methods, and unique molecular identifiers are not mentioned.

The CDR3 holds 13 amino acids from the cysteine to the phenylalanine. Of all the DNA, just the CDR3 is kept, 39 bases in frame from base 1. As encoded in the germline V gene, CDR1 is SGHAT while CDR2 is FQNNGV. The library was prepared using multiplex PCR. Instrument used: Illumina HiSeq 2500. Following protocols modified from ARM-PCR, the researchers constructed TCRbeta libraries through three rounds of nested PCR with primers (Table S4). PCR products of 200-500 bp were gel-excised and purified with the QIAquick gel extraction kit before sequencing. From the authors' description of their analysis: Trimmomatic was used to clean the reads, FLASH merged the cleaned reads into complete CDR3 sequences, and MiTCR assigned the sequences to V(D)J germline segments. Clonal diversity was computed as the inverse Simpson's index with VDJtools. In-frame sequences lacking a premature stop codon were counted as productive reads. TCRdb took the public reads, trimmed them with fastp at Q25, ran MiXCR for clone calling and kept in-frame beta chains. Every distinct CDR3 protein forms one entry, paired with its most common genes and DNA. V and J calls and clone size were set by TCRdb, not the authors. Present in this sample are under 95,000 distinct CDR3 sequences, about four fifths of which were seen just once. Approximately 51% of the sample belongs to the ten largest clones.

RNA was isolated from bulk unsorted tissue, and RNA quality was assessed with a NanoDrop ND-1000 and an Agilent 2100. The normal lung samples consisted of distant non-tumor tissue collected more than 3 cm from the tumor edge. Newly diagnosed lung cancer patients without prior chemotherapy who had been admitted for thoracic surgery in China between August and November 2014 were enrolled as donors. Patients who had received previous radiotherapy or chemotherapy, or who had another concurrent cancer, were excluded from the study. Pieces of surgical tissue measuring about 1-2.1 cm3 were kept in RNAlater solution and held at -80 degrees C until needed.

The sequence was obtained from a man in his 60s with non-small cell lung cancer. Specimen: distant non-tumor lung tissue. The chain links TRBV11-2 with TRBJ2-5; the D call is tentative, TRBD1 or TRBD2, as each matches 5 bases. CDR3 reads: CASSSRGEGTQCF. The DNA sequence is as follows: TGTGCTAGCAGCTCTAGAGGGGAAGGGACCCAGTGCTTC.